The 9 T cell receptor beta chains given below trace back to one sample, sequenced in a study of T cell responses to AZD1222 COVID-19 vaccine. The protocol was immunoSEQ multiplex PCR, while the TCRdb copy is restricted to in-frame clones and leaves out a portion. The sample has some 65,000 clones, 75% to 85% seen once. Source: peripheral blood, taken on day 0 of MenACWY control vaccination. All receptors come from an adult in good health.

The chain employs TRBV6-2 or TRBV6-3 and TRBJ2-5; D may be TRBD1 or TRBD2 (5 bases each). The CDR3 runs to 13 residues. CDR1 is MNHEY, CDR2 SVGEGT, per germline. V lost 6 bases, J lost 1 base, and 9 bases lay in between. The CDR3 DNA sequence: TGTGCCAGCAGCCCGGGACGCCAAGAGACCCAGTACTTC. It is translated as CASSPGRQETQYF.

The rearrangement links TRBV7-2 to TRBJ1-1, with no clear D. CDR3 size: 19 residues. The V end lost 3 bases, the J end lost 0 bases, and 23 bases lay between the germline ends. Germline values: CDR1 SGHTA, CDR2 FQGNSA. The DNA for the CDR3 is TGTGCCAGCAGCTTTCGGGAGGGCGCTCCTCCCCTTATGAACACTGAAGCTTTCTTT. Amino acid sequence: CASSFREGAPPLMNTEAFF.

This clone was detected only once. The chain combines TRBV19 with TRBJ1-1, with a possible D match to TRBD1 (6 bases). The CDR3 covers 12 residues. V lost 8 bases and J 2 bases, leaving 9 bases between the germline ends. CDR1 is LNHDA, CDR2 SQIVND, per germline (reference sequence). The DNA for the CDR3 is TGTGCCAGTCGGGACACCAACACTGAAGCTTTCTTT. This encodes CASRDTNTEAFF.

This chain joins TRBV19 and TRBJ1-5; TRBD1 aligns across 11 bases. From germline, CDR1 is LNHDA and CDR2 SQIVND (reference sequence). There are 17 residues in the CDR3. With V trimmed by 5 bases and J by 4 bases, 10 bases remained unmatched. The CDR3 sequence is CASSFYSGQGGNQPQHF. The CDR3 DNA reads TGTGCCAGTAGTTTTTACTCGGGACAGGGGGGGAATCAGCCCCAGCATTTT.

The CDR3 here is CASSGTRVETQYF. In DNA form, the CDR3 reads TGCGCCAGTTCCGGGACTAGGGTGGAGACCCAGTACTTC. The genes are TRBV5-1 and TRBJ2-5; 8 bases agree with TRBD2. The CDR3 runs 13 residues. The germline V gene has CDR1 SGHRS and CDR2 YFSETQ. V was clipped by 8 bases and J by 5 bases; unmatched bases: 8.

The gene calls are TRBV28 and TRBJ1-3; TRBD1 is a possible D gene (5 bases). CDR3 length: 15 residues. Germline V gene data show CDR1 as MDHEN and CDR2 as SYDVKM. Between the trimmed V and J ends, which lost 3 bases and 0 bases, there was a span of 9 bases. The CDR3 DNA sequence: TGTGCCAGCAGTTTCCCGGGGGGCTCTGGAAACACCATATATTTT. Its translation is CASSFPGGSGNTIYF. Full variable domain (rest looked up from reference TRBV28 and TRBJ1-3): DVKVTQSSRYLVKRTGEKVFLECVQDMDHENMFWYRQDPGLGLRLIYFSYDVKMKEKGDIPEGYSVSREKKERFSLILESASTNQTSMYLCASSFPGGSGNTIYFGEGSWLTVV.

The rearrangement joins TRBV30 to TRBJ2-7; D remains ambiguous. The CDR3 is made up of 12 amino acids. V dropped 7 bases and J dropped 4 bases, with 14 bases sitting between them. The germline CDR1 and CDR2 sequences are GTSNPN and SVGIG (reference sequence). CDR3 nucleotides: TGTGCCTCGGGCCTCTCAAGGTACGAGCAGTACTTC. Its protein is CASGLSRYEQYF.

This clone was counted only a few times. CDR3 DNA sequence: TGTGCCAGCAGCCCCCCTACAGGGGGAAGTGAAAAACTGTTTTTT. Its protein is CASSPPTGGSEKLFF. The chain couples TRBV28 to TRBJ1-4, with TRBD1 matching 8 bases. The CDR3 totals 15 residues. Germline-derived CDR1 and CDR2 are MDHEN and SYDVKM. Trimming at V came to 6 bases and at J to 7 bases, leaving 10 bases not matched to a gene.

The J gene is TRBJ2-1, the V gene TRBV7-4; D is possibly TRBD2 (6 bases). Germline V gene lookup returns CDR1 SGHVT and CDR2 SQSDAQ. The CDR3 sequence is 14 residues long. V was cut by 8 bases and J by 10 bases, with 21 bases left in between. CDR3 in DNA: TGTGCCAGCCGGAAGACTAGTGGTTGGTGGGAGCAGTTCTTC. It encodes CASRKTSGWWEQFF.